This TCR beta chain was sequenced during a study of blood T cell repertoires in COVID-19. Libraries were prepared by immunoSEQ multiplex PCR; TCRdb keeps only in-frame clonotypes and omits some of them. In the table there are about 64,000 clones, 75% to 95% of which are singletons. This CDR3 region has 13 residues. Trimming removed 1 base from V and 4 bases from J, with 5 bases in between. Sequencing was carried out using peripheral blood. V and J are TRBV12-3 or TRBV12-4 and TRBJ1-3; D is uncertain. This clonotype was obtained from a woman older than 75 with active COVID-19. The CDR3 DNA sequence: TGTGCCAGCAGTTTAGAACAGGGAAACACCATATATTTT. Protein sequence: CASSLEQGNTIYF.